This T cell receptor (beta chain) was found in a study of T cells after yellow fever vaccination. Across the study: In the case of low-cell-number fractions, SMART-Seq v4 Ultra Low Input was used for preparation. Study observations and caveats: Few clonotypes appeared in both CD4 and CD8 compartments.

A remark on this clonotype: Its antigen is as yet unknown.

The TCR cDNA carried a universal primer site and UMIs from 5'RACE template switching. TCRdb re-called the 5' RACE reads with MiXCR, one entry per CDR3 protein. Of roughly 180,000 distinct CDR3 sequences listed, approximately 6% are singletons. The sequences come from CD4+ T cells sorted from PBMCs, collected on the day of the first yellow fever vaccination. The TCR comes from a man younger than 35 who received the YFV17D yellow fever vaccine.

The CDR3 loop reads CASSLRTGVPEAFF. The CDR3 DNA sequence: TGTGCCAGCAGTTTAAGGACAGGGGTCCCTGAAGCTTTCTTT. This chain uses TRBV7-6 with TRBJ1-1, with 9 bases fitting TRBD1. The CDR3 has 14 residues. Trimming removed 6 bases from V and 6 bases from J; junction bases left unmatched: 8. Germline loops: CDR1 SGHVS, CDR2 FNYEAQ.